What follows describes a single T cell receptor beta chain. The antigen is undetermined. Germline assignment: CDR1 MNHEY and CDR2 SVGAGI. This CDR3 is built from 14 residues. V was pared by 6 bases and J by 4 bases, with 4 bases of the junction left unmatched. The sample originates from a study of T cell responses to AZD1222 COVID-19 vaccine. Study-wide findings and caveats: White British ancestry dominated among donors, who included more females, and clonal diversity was possibly underestimated. Researchers took repertoire samples only after the peak T cell response had come. Unmutated variant regions are reportedly targeted by nearly half of spike-specific TCRs.

Only in-frame clones appear in the TCRdb table, and some are missing; sequencing was by immunoSEQ multiplex PCR. The sample yields 150,000 or so clones, 90% to 95% seen once. J is TRBJ2-3 and V is TRBV6-5, with TRBD1 matching 10 bases. This TCR derives from an adult in good health. Sequenced here: peripheral blood, sampled on day 0 of AZD1222 vaccination. The CDR3 is CASRTGGVSDTQYF. DNA for the CDR3: TGTGCCAGCAGGACAGGGGGCGTATCAGATACGCAGTATTTT.